The clone carrying this TCR beta chain appeared many times. MiXCR, applied by TCRdb to the 5' RACE reads, yields one record per CDR3 protein. Counted here are a few hundred thousand distinct CDR3 sequences, around 9.7% occurring once; the ten biggest clones make up about 8.1%. These data are taken from a study of identical twins. V was pared by 0 bases and J by 5 bases, with 14 bases between. This CDR3 has 15 amino acids. Germline V lookup: CDR1 SQVTM, CDR2 ANQGSEA. The TCR originated in a woman in her fifties or sixties in good health. This chain connects TRBV29-1 to TRBJ2-4; D ambiguous. The specimen sequenced was naive T cells sorted from blood. The CDR3 sequence is CSVEDPWAEENIQYF. CDR3 DNA: TGCAGCGTTGAAGATCCATGGGCAGAGGAAAACATTCAGTACTTC. Complete variable domain (other parts from reference TRBV29-1 and TRBJ2-4): SAVISQKPSRDICQRGTSLTIQCQVDSQVTMMFWYRQQPGQSLTLIATANQGSEATYESGFVIDKFPISRPNLTFSTLTVSNMSPEDSSIYLCSVEDPWAEENIQYFGAGTRLSVL.